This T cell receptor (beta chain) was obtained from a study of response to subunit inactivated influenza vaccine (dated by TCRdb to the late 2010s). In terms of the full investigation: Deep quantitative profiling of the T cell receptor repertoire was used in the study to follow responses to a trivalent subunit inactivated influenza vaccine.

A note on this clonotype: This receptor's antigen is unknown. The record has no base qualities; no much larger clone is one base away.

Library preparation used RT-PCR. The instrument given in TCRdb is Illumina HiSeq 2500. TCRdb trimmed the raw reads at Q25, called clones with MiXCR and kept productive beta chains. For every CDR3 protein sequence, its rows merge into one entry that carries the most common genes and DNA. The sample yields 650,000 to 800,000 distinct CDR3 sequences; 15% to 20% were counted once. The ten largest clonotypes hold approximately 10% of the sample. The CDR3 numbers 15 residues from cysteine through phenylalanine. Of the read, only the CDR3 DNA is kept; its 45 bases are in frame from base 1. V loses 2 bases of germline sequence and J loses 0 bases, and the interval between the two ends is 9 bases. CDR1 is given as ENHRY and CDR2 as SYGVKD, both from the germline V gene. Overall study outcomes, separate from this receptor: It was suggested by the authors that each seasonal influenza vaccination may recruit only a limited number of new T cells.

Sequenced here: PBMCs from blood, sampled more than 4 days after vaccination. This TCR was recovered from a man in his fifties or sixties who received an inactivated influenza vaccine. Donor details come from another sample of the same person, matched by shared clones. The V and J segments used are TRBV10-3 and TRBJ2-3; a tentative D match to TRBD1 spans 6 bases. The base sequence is TGTGCCATCAGTGAGGGGCAGGGGAGCACAGATACGCAGTATTTT. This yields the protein CAISEGQGSTDTQYF.